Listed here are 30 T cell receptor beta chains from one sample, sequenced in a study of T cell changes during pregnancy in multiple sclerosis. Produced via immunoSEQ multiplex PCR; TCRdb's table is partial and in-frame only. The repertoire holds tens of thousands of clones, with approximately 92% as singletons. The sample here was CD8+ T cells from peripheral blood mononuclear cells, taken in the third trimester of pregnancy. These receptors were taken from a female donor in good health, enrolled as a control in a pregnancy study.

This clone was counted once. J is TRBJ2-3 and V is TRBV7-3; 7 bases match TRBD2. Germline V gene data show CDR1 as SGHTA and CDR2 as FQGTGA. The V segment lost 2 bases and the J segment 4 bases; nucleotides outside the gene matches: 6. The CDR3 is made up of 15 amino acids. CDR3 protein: CASSLGGRVADTQYF. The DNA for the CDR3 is TGTGCCAGCAGCTTAGGGGGGAGGGTTGCAGATACGCAGTATTTT.

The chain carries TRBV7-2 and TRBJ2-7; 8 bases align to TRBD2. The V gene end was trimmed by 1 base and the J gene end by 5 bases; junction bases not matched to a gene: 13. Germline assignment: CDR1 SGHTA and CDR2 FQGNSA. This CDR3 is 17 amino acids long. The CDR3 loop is CASSLGSLRGEPHEQYF. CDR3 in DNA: TGTGCCAGCAGCTTAGGAAGTCTGCGGGGGGAACCCCACGAGCAGTACTTC.

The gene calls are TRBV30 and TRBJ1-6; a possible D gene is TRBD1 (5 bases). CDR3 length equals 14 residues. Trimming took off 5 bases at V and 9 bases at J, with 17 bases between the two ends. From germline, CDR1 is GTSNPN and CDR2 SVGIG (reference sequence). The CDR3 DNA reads TGTGCCTGGCTCGAGACGCAGGGTGCTTCACCCCTCCACTTT. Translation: CAWLETQGASPLHF.

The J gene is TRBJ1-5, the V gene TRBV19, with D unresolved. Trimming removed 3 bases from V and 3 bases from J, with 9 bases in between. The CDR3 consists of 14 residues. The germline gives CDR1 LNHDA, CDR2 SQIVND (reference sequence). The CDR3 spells CASSMGSLNQPQHF. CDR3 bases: TGTGCCAGTAGTATGGGCAGCCTCAATCAGCCCCAGCATTTT.

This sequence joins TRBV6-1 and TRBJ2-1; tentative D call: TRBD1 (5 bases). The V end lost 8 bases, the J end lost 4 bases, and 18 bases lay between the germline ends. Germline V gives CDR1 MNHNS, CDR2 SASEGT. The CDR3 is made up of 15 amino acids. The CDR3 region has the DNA TGTGCCAGCGTGGAACAGCAGGGCTCTTACAATGAGCAGTTCTTC. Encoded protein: CASVEQQGSYNEQFF.

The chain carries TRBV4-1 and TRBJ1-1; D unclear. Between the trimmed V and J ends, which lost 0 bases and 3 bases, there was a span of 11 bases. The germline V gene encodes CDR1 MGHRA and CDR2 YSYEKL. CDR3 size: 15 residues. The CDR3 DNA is TGCGCCAGCAGCCAAGATTATACGGTATACACTGAAGCTTTCTTT. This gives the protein CASSQDYTVYTEAFF.

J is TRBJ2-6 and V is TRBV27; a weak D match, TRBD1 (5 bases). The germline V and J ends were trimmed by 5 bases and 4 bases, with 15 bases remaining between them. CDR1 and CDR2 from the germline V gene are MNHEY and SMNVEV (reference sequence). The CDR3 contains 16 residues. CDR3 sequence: CASSSDSVGGANVLTF. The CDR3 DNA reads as TGTGCCAGCAGTAGCGACAGTGTAGGGGGGGCCAACGTCCTGACTTTC.

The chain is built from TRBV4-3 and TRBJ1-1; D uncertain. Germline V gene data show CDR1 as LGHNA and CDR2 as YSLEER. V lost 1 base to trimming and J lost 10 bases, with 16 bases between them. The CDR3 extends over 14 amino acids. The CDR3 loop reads CASSQGNSRVVAFF. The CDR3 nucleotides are TGCGCCAGCAGCCAAGGGAACAGTCGAGTAGTAGCTTTCTTT.

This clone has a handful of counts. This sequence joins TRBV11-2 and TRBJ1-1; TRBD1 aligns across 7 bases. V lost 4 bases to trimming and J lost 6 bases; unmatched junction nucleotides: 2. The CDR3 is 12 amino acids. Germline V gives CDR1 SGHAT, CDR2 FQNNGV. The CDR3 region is CASSSGTAEAFF. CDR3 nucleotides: TGTGCCAGCAGCTCAGGGACAGCTGAAGCTTTCTTT.

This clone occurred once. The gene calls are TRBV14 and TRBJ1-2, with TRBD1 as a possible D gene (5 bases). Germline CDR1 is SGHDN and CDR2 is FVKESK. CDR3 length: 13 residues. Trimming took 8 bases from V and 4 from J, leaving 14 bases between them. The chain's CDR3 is CASSQGTVYGYTF. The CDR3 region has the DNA TGTGCCAGCTCTCAGGGAACGGTCTATGGCTACACCTTC.

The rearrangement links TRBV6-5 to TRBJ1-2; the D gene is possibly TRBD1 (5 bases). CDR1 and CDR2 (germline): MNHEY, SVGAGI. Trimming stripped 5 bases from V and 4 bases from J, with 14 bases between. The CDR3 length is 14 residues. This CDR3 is CASSQGGAIYGYTF. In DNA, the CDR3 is TGTGCCAGCAGTCAAGGAGGGGCAATCTATGGCTACACCTTC.

The CDR3: CASSEEGVVAGNTIYF. The CDR3 DNA follows: TGTGCCAGCAGTGAAGAGGGAGTGGTAGCTGGAAACACCATATATTTT. V gene TRBV6-1 combines with J gene TRBJ1-3, with no clear D. This CDR3 is 16 amino acids long. CDR1 is MNHNS and CDR2 is SASEGT in the germline V gene. The V end lost 1 base, the J end lost 2 bases, and 12 bases lay between the germline ends.

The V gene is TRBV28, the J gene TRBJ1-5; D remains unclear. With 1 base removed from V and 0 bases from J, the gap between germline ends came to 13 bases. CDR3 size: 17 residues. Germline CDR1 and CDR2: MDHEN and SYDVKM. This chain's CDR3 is CASSLLGSWASNQPQHF. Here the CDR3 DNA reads TGTGCCAGCAGTTTATTGGGTAGTTGGGCTAGCAATCAGCCCCAGCATTTT.

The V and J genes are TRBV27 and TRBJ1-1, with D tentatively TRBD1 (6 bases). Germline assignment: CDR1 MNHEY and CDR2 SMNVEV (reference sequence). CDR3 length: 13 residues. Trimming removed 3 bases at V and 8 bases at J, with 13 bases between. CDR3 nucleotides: TGTGCCAGCAGTTTTTCGACAGGCGAAGAAGCTTTCTTT. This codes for CASSFSTGEEAFF.

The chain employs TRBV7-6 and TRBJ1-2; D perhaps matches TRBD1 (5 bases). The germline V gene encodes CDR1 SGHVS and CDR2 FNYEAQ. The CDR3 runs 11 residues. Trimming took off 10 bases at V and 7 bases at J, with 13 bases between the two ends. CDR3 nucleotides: TGTGCCATCCACGTCGGGGGTGGCTACACCTTC. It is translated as CAIHVGGGYTF.

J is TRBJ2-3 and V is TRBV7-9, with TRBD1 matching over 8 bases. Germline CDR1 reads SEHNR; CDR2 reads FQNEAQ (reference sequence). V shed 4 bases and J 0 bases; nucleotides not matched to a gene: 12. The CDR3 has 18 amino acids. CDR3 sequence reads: CASSSRDRPPGSTDTQYF. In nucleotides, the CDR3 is TGTGCCAGCAGCTCCCGGGACAGGCCCCCGGGGAGCACAGATACGCAGTATTTT. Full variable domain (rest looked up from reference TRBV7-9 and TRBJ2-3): DTGVSQNPRHKITKRGQNVTFRCDPISEHNRLYWYRQTLGQGPEFLTYFQNEAQLEKSRLLSDRFSAERPKGSFSTLEIQRTEQGDSAMYLCASSSRDRPPGSTDTQYFGPGTRLTVL.

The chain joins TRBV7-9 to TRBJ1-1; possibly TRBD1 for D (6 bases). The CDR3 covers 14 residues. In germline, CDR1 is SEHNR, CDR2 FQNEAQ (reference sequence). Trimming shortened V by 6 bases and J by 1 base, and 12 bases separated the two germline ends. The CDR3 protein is CASRSGEGNTEAFF. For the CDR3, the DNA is TGTGCCAGCAGGTCAGGGGAGGGGAACACTGAAGCTTTCTTT. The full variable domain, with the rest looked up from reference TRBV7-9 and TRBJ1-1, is DTGVSQNPRHKITKRGQNVTFRCDPISEHNRLYWYRQTLGQGPEFLTYFQNEAQLEKSRLLSDRFSAERPKGSFSTLEIQRTEQGDSAMYLCASRSGEGNTEAFFGQGTRLTVV.

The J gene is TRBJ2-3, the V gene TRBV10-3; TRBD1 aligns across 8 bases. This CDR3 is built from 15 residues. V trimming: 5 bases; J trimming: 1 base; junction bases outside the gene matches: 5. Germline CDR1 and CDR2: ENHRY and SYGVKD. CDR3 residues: CAISSGQGGTDTQYF. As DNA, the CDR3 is TGTGCCATCAGTTCCGGACAGGGTGGCACAGATACGCAGTATTTT.

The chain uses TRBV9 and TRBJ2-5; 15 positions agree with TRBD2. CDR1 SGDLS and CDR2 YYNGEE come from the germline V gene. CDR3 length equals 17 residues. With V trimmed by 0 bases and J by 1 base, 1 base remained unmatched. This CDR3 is CASSVGTSGGGQETQYF. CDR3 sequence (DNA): TGTGCCAGCAGCGTAGGGACTAGCGGGGGGGGCCAAGAGACCCAGTACTTC.

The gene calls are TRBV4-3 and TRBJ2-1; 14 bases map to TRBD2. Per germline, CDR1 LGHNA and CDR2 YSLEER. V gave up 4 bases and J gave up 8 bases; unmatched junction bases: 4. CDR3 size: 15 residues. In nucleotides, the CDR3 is TGCGCCAGCAGCCTTGGACTAGCGGGGGGTGATGAGCAGTTCTTC. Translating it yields CASSLGLAGGDEQFF.

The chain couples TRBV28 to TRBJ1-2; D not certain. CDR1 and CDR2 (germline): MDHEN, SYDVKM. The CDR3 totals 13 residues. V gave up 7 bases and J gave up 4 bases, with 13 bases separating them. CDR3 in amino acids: CASTKHGIYGYTF. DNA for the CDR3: TGTGCCAGCACCAAACACGGGATCTATGGCTACACCTTC.

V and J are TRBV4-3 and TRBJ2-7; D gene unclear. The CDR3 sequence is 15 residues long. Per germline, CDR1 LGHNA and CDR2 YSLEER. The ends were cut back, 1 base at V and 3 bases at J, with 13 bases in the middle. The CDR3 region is CASSQGYSLIYEQYF. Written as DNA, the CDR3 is TGCGCCAGCAGCCAAGGGTACAGCCTGATCTACGAGCAGTACTTC.

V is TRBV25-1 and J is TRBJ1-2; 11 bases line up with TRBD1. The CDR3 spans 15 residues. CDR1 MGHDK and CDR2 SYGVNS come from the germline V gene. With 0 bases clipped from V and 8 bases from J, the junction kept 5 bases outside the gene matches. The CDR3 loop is CASSEYGQGAEGYTF. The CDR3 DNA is TGTGCCAGCAGTGAATACGGACAGGGGGCTGAAGGCTACACCTTC.

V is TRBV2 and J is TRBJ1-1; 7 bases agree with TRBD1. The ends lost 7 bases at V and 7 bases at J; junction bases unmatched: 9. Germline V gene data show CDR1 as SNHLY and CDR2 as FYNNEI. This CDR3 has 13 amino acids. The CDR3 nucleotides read TGTGCCAGCAAGGGGGCAGCGAGCAATGAAGCTTTCTTT. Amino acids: CASKGAASNEAFF. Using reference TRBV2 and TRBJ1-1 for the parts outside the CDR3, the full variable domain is EPEVTQTPSHQVTQMGQEVILRCVPISNHLYFYWYRQILGQKVEFLVSFYNNEISEKSEIFDDQFSVERPDGSNFTLKIRSTKLEDSAMYFCASKGAASNEAFFGQGTRLTVV.

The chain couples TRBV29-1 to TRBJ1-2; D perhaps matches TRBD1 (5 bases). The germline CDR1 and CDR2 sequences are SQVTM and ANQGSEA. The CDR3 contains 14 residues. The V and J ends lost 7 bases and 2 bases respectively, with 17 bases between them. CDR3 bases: TGCAGCGCTCAAGGGGAGGGCAACAACTATGGCTACACCTTC. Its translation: CSAQGEGNNYGYTF.

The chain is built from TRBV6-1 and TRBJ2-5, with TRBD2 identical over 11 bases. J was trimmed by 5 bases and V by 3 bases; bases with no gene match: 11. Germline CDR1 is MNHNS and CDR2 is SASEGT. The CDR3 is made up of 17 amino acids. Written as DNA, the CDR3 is TGTGCCAGCAGTGACCTGGTAGCGGGGGGGCCGAAGGAGACCCAGTACTTC. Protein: CASSDLVAGGPKETQYF.

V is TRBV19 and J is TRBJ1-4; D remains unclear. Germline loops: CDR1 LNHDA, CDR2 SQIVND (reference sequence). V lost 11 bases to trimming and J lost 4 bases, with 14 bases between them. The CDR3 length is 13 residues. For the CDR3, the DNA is TGTGCCGCCAGGACTTCCGGTAATGAAAAACTGTTTTTT. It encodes CAARTSGNEKLFF.

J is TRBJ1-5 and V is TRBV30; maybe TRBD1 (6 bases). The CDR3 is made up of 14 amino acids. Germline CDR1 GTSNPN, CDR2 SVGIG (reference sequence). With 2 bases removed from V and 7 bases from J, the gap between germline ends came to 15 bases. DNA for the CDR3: TGTGCCTGGAGTCAGAACAGGGAGAAGCAGCCCCAGCATTTT. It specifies CAWSQNREKQPQHF.

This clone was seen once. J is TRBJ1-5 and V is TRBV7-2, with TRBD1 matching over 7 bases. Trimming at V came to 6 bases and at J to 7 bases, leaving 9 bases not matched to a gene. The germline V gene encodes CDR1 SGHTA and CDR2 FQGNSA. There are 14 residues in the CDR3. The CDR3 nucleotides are TGTGCCAGCAGTTCACAGGGGACGTACCAGCCCCAGCATTTT. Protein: CASSSQGTYQPQHF.

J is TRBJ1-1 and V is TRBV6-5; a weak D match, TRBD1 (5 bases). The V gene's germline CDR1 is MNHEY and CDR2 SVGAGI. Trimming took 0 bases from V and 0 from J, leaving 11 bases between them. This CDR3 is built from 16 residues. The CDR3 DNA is TGTGCCAGCAGTTACTCCCGAAGACAGATGAACACTGAAGCTTTCTTT. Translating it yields CASSYSRRQMNTEAFF.